These 17 T cell receptor beta chains share one sample of origin, sequenced in a study of Ad26.COV2.S vaccination and SARS-CoV-2 variants. The treatment: roughly 19 received Ad26.COV2.S at low or high dose, single or two shots; roughly five received placebo; per-sample allocation not given. The samples were gathered on day 63 after the first injection of vaccine or placebo. The protocol was immunoSEQ multiplex PCR, while the TCRdb copy is restricted to in-frame clones and leaves out a portion. Of about 320,000 clones in the sample, just under 85% were seen once. The specimen comprised peripheral blood, sampled in a trial of Ad26.COV2.S vaccine versus placebo. The receptors derive from a person aged 18-60 years who received the Ad26.COV2.S COVID-19 vaccine or a placebo.

The chain carries TRBV7-3 and TRBJ2-7; 7 nucleotides match TRBD1. The CDR3 contains 13 residues. J gave up 2 bases and V 5 bases, and 3 bases lay outside the gene matches. Germline V gene lookup returns CDR1 SGHTA and CDR2 FQGTGA. CDR3 sequence: CASSPQGAYEQYF. CDR3 DNA sequence: TGTGCCAGCAGCCCTCAGGGGGCCTACGAGCAGTACTTC.

The chain has TRBV21-1 and TRBJ1-6. TRBV21-1 is an annotated pseudogene. The CDR3 sequence is 14 residues long. CDR3: CASSGGSYNSPLHF. Here the CDR3 DNA reads TGTGCCAGCAGCGGGGGCTCCTATAATTCACCCCTCCACTTT.

The chain combines TRBV28 with TRBJ2-3, with TRBD1 identical over 10 bases. The CDR3 contains 15 residues. The V gene's germline CDR1 is MDHEN and CDR2 SYDVKM. Germline trimming cut 2 bases from V and 8 bases from J; bases unmatched to any gene: 7. CDR3 bases: TGTGCCAGCAGTTTAATGACAGGGGGCGCGGGTACGCAGTATTTT. Its protein product is CASSLMTGGAGTQYF.

V is TRBV6-2 or TRBV6-3 and J is TRBJ1-3; D remains ambiguous. Germline V gives CDR1 MNHEY, CDR2 SVGEGT. CDR3 size: 15 residues. V lost 2 bases to trimming and J lost 2 bases, with 10 bases between them. The CDR3 DNA reads TGTGCCAGCAGTTACCTCGGAGCGGCTGGAAACACCATATATTTT. Its protein is CASSYLGAAGNTIYF.

The chain has TRBV28 and TRBJ1-6, with D perhaps TRBD1 (5 bases). The length of the CDR3 is 16 residues. V shed 5 bases and J shed 5 bases, with 16 bases lying between them. Germline CDR1 reads MDHEN; CDR2 reads SYDVKM. This CDR3 is CASSLPGTSNNSPLHF. CDR3 DNA: TGTGCCAGCAGTCTGCCCGGGACTTCAAATAATTCACCCCTCCACTTT. The full variable domain, in which reference TRBV28 and TRBJ1-6 provide the parts outside the CDR3, is DVKVTQSSRYLVKRTGEKVFLECVQDMDHENMFWYRQDPGLGLRLIYFSYDVKMKEKGDIPEGYSVSREKKERFSLILESASTNQTSMYLCASSLPGTSNNSPLHFGNGTRLTVT.

The CDR3, as DNA: TGTGCCAGCAGCACGAGGAGAGGGGATAATTCACCCCTCCACTTT. Translation: CASSTRRGDNSPLHF. The V call is TRBV7-2, the J call TRBJ1-6; TRBD1 is a possible D gene (5 bases). Germline assignment: CDR1 SGHTA and CDR2 FQGNSA. Trimming shortened V by 5 bases and J by 5 bases, and 13 bases separated the two germline ends. The CDR3 covers 15 residues.

This clone was detected a few times. This chain connects TRBV7-8 to TRBJ1-6; 11 nucleotides line up with TRBD1. Germline V CDR1 and CDR2: SGHVS, FQNEAQ. The CDR3 is 17 residues long. J gave up 7 bases and V 4 bases, and 9 bases lay outside the gene matches. The CDR3 here is CASSSIPWDRGNSPLHF. The CDR3 nucleotides are TGTGCCAGCAGCTCGATACCGTGGGACAGGGGGAATTCACCCCTCCACTTT.

The V call is TRBV15, the J call TRBJ1-5; D is perhaps TRBD1 (5 bases). With 5 bases removed from V and 4 bases from J, the gap between germline ends came to 12 bases. This CDR3 has 14 amino acids. Germline V lookup: CDR1 LNHNV, CDR2 YYDKDF (reference sequence). The CDR3 reads CATSRGEGNQPQHF. Here the CDR3 DNA reads TGTGCCACCAGCCGGGGGGAGGGAAATCAGCCCCAGCATTTT.

This chain joins TRBV10-3 and TRBJ1-3; 9 bases align to TRBD1. CDR3 length equals 17 residues. Unmatched junction bases numbered 7, after V lost 1 base and J lost 3 bases. Germline CDR1 ENHRY, CDR2 SYGVKD. The CDR3 coding sequence is TGTGCCATCAGTGAGTTCCCGACAGGGGGGAATGGAAACACCATATATTTT. Residues: CAISEFPTGGNGNTIYF.

V and J are TRBV6-5 and TRBJ1-1, with 10 bases aligning to TRBD1. The junction had 6 bases not matched to a gene; V was cut back by 5 bases and J by 3 bases. The germline V gene encodes CDR1 MNHEY and CDR2 SVGAGI. There are 15 residues in the CDR3. Here the CDR3 reads CASSTSGTGDTEAFF. The CDR3 DNA is TGTGCCAGCAGTACCTCCGGGACAGGGGACACTGAAGCTTTCTTT.

The J gene is TRBJ1-6, the V gene TRBV4-1; no firm D call. Trimming removed 2 bases from V and 9 bases from J, with 11 bases in between. The CDR3 contains 14 residues. Germline V gene lookup returns CDR1 MGHRA and CDR2 YSYEKL. CDR3 amino acids: CASSQSRRLSPLHF. The CDR3 DNA sequence: TGCGCCAGCAGCCAATCGAGACGGCTTTCACCCCTCCACTTT.

The chain recombines TRBV5-4 with TRBJ1-2; D ambiguous. The CDR3 length is 15 residues. V was clipped by 2 bases and J by 0 bases, with 11 bases between them. Germline assignment: CDR1 SGHNT and CDR2 YYREEE (reference sequence). The CDR3 protein is CASSLPSEANYGYTF. The DNA for the CDR3 is TGTGCCAGCAGCTTACCCAGCGAAGCTAACTATGGCTACACCTTC.

V gene TRBV28 combines with J gene TRBJ1-1; possibly TRBD1 for D (5 bases). CDR1 is MDHEN and CDR2 is SYDVKM in the germline V gene. This CDR3 contains 17 residues. V lost 6 bases and J lost 3, with 23 bases in between. This chain's CDR3 is CASSSFFTDKHDTEAFF. CDR3 in DNA: TGTGCCAGCAGCAGTTTCTTCACGGACAAGCACGACACTGAAGCTTTCTTT. The full variable domain, with the rest looked up from reference TRBV28 and TRBJ1-1, is DVKVTQSSRYLVKRTGEKVFLECVQDMDHENMFWYRQDPGLGLRLIYFSYDVKMKEKGDIPEGYSVSREKKERFSLILESASTNQTSMYLCASSSFFTDKHDTEAFFGQGTRLTVV.

The rearrangement links TRBV5-1 to TRBJ1-2; tentative D call: TRBD1 (6 bases). Trimming removed 0 bases at V and 7 bases at J, with 13 bases between. The CDR3 extends over 14 amino acids. Per the germline V gene, CDR1 is SGHRS and CDR2 is YFSETQ. CDR3 DNA: TGCGCCAGCAGCTTGGACAAATCAGGGGTTGGCTACACCTTC. This gives the protein CASSLDKSGVGYTF.

The DNA for the CDR3 is TGCGCCAGCAGCATTCAGGGTTCTGAAGCTTTCTTT. It encodes CASSIQGSEAFF. This chain joins TRBV5-1 and TRBJ1-1; possible D gene TRBD1, 5 bases. The CDR3 runs to 12 residues. The V gene lost 4 bases and the J gene lost 6 bases, with 10 bases spanning the gap. Germline assignment: CDR1 SGHRS and CDR2 YFSETQ.

The chain recombines TRBV6-2 or TRBV6-3 with TRBJ2-7, with D possibly TRBD2 on 5 matching bases. Per the germline V gene, CDR1 is MNHEY and CDR2 is SVGEGT. V lost 6 bases to trimming and J lost 6 bases, with 9 bases between them. There are 11 residues in the CDR3. The CDR3 is CASSPRVEQYF. In nucleotides, the CDR3 is TGTGCCAGCAGCCCGAGGGTCGAGCAGTACTTC.

The chain combines TRBV12-3 or TRBV12-4 with TRBJ1-5, with no clear D. The CDR3 extends over 13 amino acids. Trimming pared 7 bases from V and 3 bases from J, leaving 10 bases between. DNA for the CDR3: TGTGCCAGCACCCAGACGCTCAATCAGCCCCAGCATTTT. Translation gives CASTQTLNQPQHF.